The 4 T cell receptor beta chains below all came from one sample that was sequenced in a study of draining lymph node invasion in breast cancer. Cells sorted as CD4+ CD45RA- CD25- were taken as memory conventional CD4 T cells. One entry per CDR3 protein results from TCRdb running MiXCR on the bulk RNA-seq reads. The data contain 2,000 to 3,000 distinct CDR3 sequences, more than 75% of them singletons. Sequencing used sorted memory CD4+ effector T cells from a lymph node. The receptors here all came from a female donor with luminal breast cancer.

This chain connects TRBV5-5 to TRBJ2-4; 8 nucleotides agree with TRBD1. J was trimmed by 8 bases and V by 0 bases; bases with no gene match: 7. The length of the CDR3 is 15 residues. Germline CDR1 and CDR2: SGHKS and YYEKEE (reference sequence). For the CDR3, the DNA is TGTGCCAGCAGCTTGGGGTCAGGGGGCATGGACATTCAGTACTTC. As protein: CASSLGSGGMDIQYF.

In regard to this clonotype: An end of the junction does not agree with germline; a read error may underlie this. The V and J genes are TRBV7-9 and TRBJ1-1, with D tentatively TRBD1 (6 bases). This CDR3 comprises 13 residues. Germline V gene data show CDR1 as SEHNR and CDR2 as FQNEAQ (reference sequence). The CDR3 is CASTLTGNSEAFF. CDR3 sequence (DNA): TGTGCCAGCACCCTTACAGGGAACTCTGAAGCTTTCTTT.

This clonotype was observed a few times. The chain employs TRBV7-2 and TRBJ1-4; no firm D call. Germline CDR1 SGHTA, CDR2 FQGNSA. Trimming cost V 2 bases and J 6 bases, with 7 bases left between them. The CDR3 consists of 13 residues. CDR3 loop: CASSLYQDEKLFF. Written as DNA, the CDR3 is TGTGCCAGCAGCTTATATCAAGATGAAAAACTGTTTTTT.

On this clonotype: At one end, the junction sequence differs from germline, possibly due to a read error. The chain has TRBV4-1 and TRBJ1-5, with D unresolved. The CDR3 sequence is 15 residues long. Germline V gene data show CDR1 as MGHRA and CDR2 as YSYEKL. The CDR3 loop reads CASSQEQQSYQPQHF. The CDR3 DNA sequence: TGCGCCAGCAGTCAAGAACAGCAGTCCTATCAGCCCCAGCATTTT.